The 27 T cell receptor beta chains in this list originate from one sample, sequenced in a study of blood T cell repertoires in COVID-19. Libraries were prepared by immunoSEQ multiplex PCR; TCRdb keeps only in-frame clonotypes and omits some of them. Of approximately 480,000 clones in the sample, approximately 89% are singletons; the top ten hold 0.8% to 0.9%. The source material was peripheral blood. The receptor set was obtained from a man younger than 30 with COVID-19, enrolled during active disease.

V is TRBV5-1 and J is TRBJ2-6; unclear D gene. CDR1 and CDR2 from the germline V gene are SGHRS and YFSETQ. Trimming removed 6 bases from V and 2 bases from J, with 15 bases in between. This CDR3 has 16 amino acids. This chain's CDR3 is CASTIFQAPGANVLTF. The CDR3 DNA reads as TGCGCCAGCACCATCTTCCAGGCCCCTGGGGCCAACGTCCTGACTTTC.

This rearrangement joins TRBV7-2 to TRBJ2-5; 13 bases align to TRBD2. CDR3 length: 17 residues. After removal of 6 bases from V and 3 bases from J, the junction contained 10 bases not matched to a gene. CDR1 and CDR2 (germline): SGHTA, FQGNSA. This CDR3 reads CASRSTRTSGGKETQYF. The CDR3 coding sequence is TGTGCCAGCAGATCCACCCGGACTAGCGGGGGAAAAGAGACCCAGTACTTC.

The genes are TRBV29-1 and TRBJ1-1, with 9 bases matching TRBD1. CDR3 length: 13 amino acids. With 8 bases clipped from V and 7 bases from J, the junction kept 11 bases outside the gene matches. CDR1 SQVTM and CDR2 ANQGSEA come from the germline V gene. The CDR3 nucleotides are TGCAGCACAAGGGACAGGGTGAGGGGTGAAGCTTTCTTT. Amino acid sequence: CSTRDRVRGEAFF.

The chain has TRBV11-2 and TRBJ2-3; 8 positions agree with TRBD2. The CDR3 is 18 residues long. Per germline, CDR1 SGHAT and CDR2 FQNNGV. J lost 6 bases, V lost 6 bases, and 20 bases had no gene match. The chain's CDR3 is CASRLSAPRGGTGDTQYF. For the CDR3, the DNA is TGTGCCAGCAGACTATCGGCGCCTCGGGGGGGCACGGGGGATACGCAGTATTTT.

This clone has a single count. The rearrangement uses TRBV3-1 (or the pseudogene TRBV3-2) and TRBJ2-7, with a weak D call TRBD1 (5 bases). Germline V gene sequence: CDR1 LGHDT, CDR2 YNNKEL (reference sequence). This CDR3 comprises 15 residues. Trimming left V 2 bases short and J 0 bases short, with 11 bases between. In DNA form, the CDR3 reads TGTGCCAGCAGCCAATTATGGGGCCCCTCCTACGAGCAGTACTTC. It encodes CASSQLWGPSYEQYF.

In this sample, this clone turned up once. Written as DNA, the CDR3 is TGTGCCAGCAGCGGATTACAGGGTCCCATTCACAACTATGGCTACACCTTC. It specifies CASSGLQGPIHNYGYTF. V usage is TRBV7-6 and J usage is TRBJ1-2; weak D call: TRBD1 (6 bases). CDR3 size: 17 residues. Trimming left V 5 bases short and J 2 bases short, with 21 bases between. CDR1 is SGHVS, CDR2 FNYEAQ, per germline. The variable domain in full, with the rest retrieved from reference TRBV7-6 and TRBJ1-2, is GAGVSQSPRYKVTKRGQDVALRCDPISGHVSLYWYRQALGQGPEFLTYFNYEAQQDKSGLPNDRFSAERPEGSISTLTIQRTEQRDSAMYRCASSGLQGPIHNYGYTFGSGTRLTVV.

The rearrangement links TRBV6-6 to TRBJ2-1; perhaps TRBD2 as D (6 bases). V dropped 2 bases and J dropped 0 bases, with 11 bases sitting between them. The CDR3 is made up of 16 amino acids. Germline CDR1 and CDR2: MNHNY and SVGAGI (reference sequence). The CDR3 spells CASSYRDLSSYNEQFF. Written as DNA, the CDR3 is TGTGCCAGCAGTTACCGGGACTTGAGCTCCTACAATGAGCAGTTCTTC.

The V call is TRBV5-4, the J call TRBJ2-6; 7 bases match TRBD2. Trimming at V came to 0 bases and at J to 2 bases, leaving 2 bases not matched to a gene. There are 16 residues in the CDR3. CDR1 SGHNT and CDR2 YYREEE come from the germline V gene (reference sequence). CDR3 sequence (DNA): TGTGCCAGCAGCTTGGAGGGAGGGGCTGGGGCCAACGTCCTGACTTTC. It codes for CASSLEGGAGANVLTF.

This chain uses TRBV9 with TRBJ1-2; TRBD1 agrees at 10 bases. The junction had 6 bases not matched to a gene; V was cut back by 1 base and J by 6 bases. The CDR3 length is 15 residues. Germline V CDR1 and CDR2: SGDLS, YYNGEE. Here the CDR3 DNA reads TGTGCCAGCAGCGTAAAGTCGACAGGGGGCGATGGCTACACCTTC. It specifies CASSVKSTGGDGYTF.

The genes are TRBV30 and TRBJ2-1; possibly TRBD2 for D (7 bases). Germline-derived CDR1 and CDR2 are GTSNPN and SVGIG (reference sequence). Between the trimmed V and J ends, which lost 4 bases and 6 bases, there was a span of 13 bases. The CDR3 consists of 13 residues. DNA for the CDR3: TGTGCCTGGACCCGAGGGGGGGTCAATGAGCAGTTCTTC. Translated: CAWTRGGVNEQFF.

This chain joins TRBV4-1 and TRBJ2-2, with no clear D. The V end lost 0 bases, the J end lost 3 bases, and 14 bases lay between the germline ends. Germline lookup yields CDR1 MGHRA and CDR2 YSYEKL. This CDR3 is 17 amino acids long. CDR3 DNA sequence: TGCGCCAGCAGCCAAGAAATTTCAGTGGCCTACACCGGGGAGCTGTTTTTT. It encodes CASSQEISVAYTGELFF.

There are a few counts of this clone. This chain connects TRBV6-5 to TRBJ1-5; D remains unclear. Trimming pared 3 bases from V and 6 bases from J, leaving 9 bases between. The length of the CDR3 is 13 residues. Germline lookup yields CDR1 MNHEY and CDR2 SVGAGI. The CDR3 loop is CASSYRRGQPQHF. CDR3 DNA sequence: TGTGCCAGCAGTTATCGGCGAGGTCAGCCCCAGCATTTT.

With regard to this clone: An end of the junction does not agree with germline; a read error may underlie this. V usage is TRBV4-1 and J usage is TRBJ2-1; 13 bases agree with TRBD2. The germline CDR1 and CDR2 sequences are MGHRA and YSYEKL. The CDR3 is 14 amino acids. The CDR3 nucleotides read TGCGCCAGCAGCCAAGATCAACTAGCGGGGGGGCCGATCTTC. Protein product: CASSQDQLAGGPIF.

The rearrangement uses TRBV11-2 and TRBJ1-4, with D unclear. The CDR3 has 14 residues. CDR1 and CDR2 (germline): SGHAT, FQNNGV. Trimming shortened V by 1 base and J by 4 bases, and 7 bases separated the two germline ends. CDR3 nucleotide sequence: TGTGCCAGCAGCTTAGGATTGCGTAATGAAAAACTGTTTTTT. Protein sequence: CASSLGLRNEKLFF. The full variable domain, in which reference TRBV11-2 and TRBJ1-4 provide the parts outside the CDR3, is EAGVAQSPRYKIIEKRQSVAFWCNPISGHATLYWYQQILGQGPKLLIQFQNNGVVDDSQLPKDRFSAERLKGVDSTLKIQPAKLEDSAVYLCASSLGLRNEKLFFGSGTQLSVL.

The CDR3 here is CATQGTTYEQYF. DNA for the CDR3: TGTGCCACCCAAGGGACTACCTACGAGCAGTACTTC. This chain joins TRBV24-1 and TRBJ2-7; 7 nucleotides agree with TRBD2. Per the germline V gene, CDR1 is KGHDR and CDR2 is SFDVKD. V lost 9 bases to trimming and J lost 2 bases; unmatched junction nucleotides: 3. The CDR3 contains 12 residues.

The rearrangement joins TRBV7-8 to TRBJ2-2; 9 nucleotides agree with TRBD2. The length of the CDR3 is 18 residues. CDR1 is SGHVS, CDR2 FQNEAQ, per germline. The V and J ends lost 5 bases and 4 bases, in that order; junction bases with no gene match: 14. The DNA for the CDR3 is TGTGCCAGCAGCGAGTCCCCGGCGGGGGGGCTCGGCACCGGGGAGCTGTTTTTT. Translated: CASSESPAGGLGTGELFF.

This sequence joins TRBV29-1 and TRBJ2-7, with 9 nucleotides matching TRBD2. The CDR3 runs 14 residues. After removal of 2 bases from V and 6 bases from J, the junction contained 8 bases not matched to a gene. Germline V lookup: CDR1 SQVTM, CDR2 ANQGSEA. The CDR3 protein is CSVELPAGGPEQYF. The CDR3 DNA reads TGCAGCGTTGAACTTCCAGCGGGAGGTCCCGAGCAGTACTTC.

The chain couples TRBV7-9 to TRBJ2-7, with 13 bases aligning to TRBD2. The CDR3 sequence is 14 residues long. Germline V lookup: CDR1 SEHNR, CDR2 FQNEAQ (reference sequence). V gave up 6 bases and J gave up 7 bases; unmatched junction bases: 6. The CDR3 region is CASSPLAGGLEQYF. DNA for the CDR3: TGTGCCAGCAGTCCACTAGCGGGAGGGCTGGAGCAGTACTTC.

The chain uses TRBV3-1 (or the pseudogene TRBV3-2) and TRBJ2-1, with 9 bases lining up with TRBD2. Germline assignment: CDR1 LGHDT and CDR2 YNNKEL (reference sequence). V dropped 0 bases and J dropped 10; count of bases not matched to a gene: 7. This CDR3 comprises 15 residues. The CDR3, as DNA: TGTGCCAGCAGCCAAGATCGGCTAGCGGGATGGGAGCAGTTCTTC. The encoded protein is CASSQDRLAGWEQFF.

The chain couples TRBV4-1 to TRBJ2-2; D gene uncertain. CDR1 and CDR2 (germline): MGHRA, YSYEKL. The length of the CDR3 is 15 residues. The germline V and J ends were trimmed by 2 bases and 5 bases, with 12 bases remaining between them. The CDR3, as DNA: TGCGCCAGCAGCCAACCCGTTATACAAACCGGGGAGCTGTTTTTT. Protein product: CASSQPVIQTGELFF.

This chain uses TRBV7-8 with TRBJ2-5; D perhaps matches TRBD1 (6 bases). Germline-derived CDR1 and CDR2 are SGHVS and FQNEAQ. V was clipped by 2 bases and J by 3 bases, with 16 bases between them. This CDR3 is 16 amino acids long. CDR3 sequence: CASSLRGGRKKETQYF. Written as DNA, the CDR3 is TGTGCCAGCAGCTTAAGAGGGGGACGCAAAAAAGAGACCCAGTACTTC.

This chain joins TRBV6-5 and TRBJ2-2, with D tentatively TRBD2 (5 bases). The CDR3 spans 14 residues. CDR1 is MNHEY and CDR2 is SVGAGI in the germline V gene. The ends were cut back, 9 bases at V and 0 bases at J, with 11 bases in the middle. CDR3: CASIRDPNTGELFF. In DNA form, the CDR3 reads TGTGCCAGTATCCGGGATCCGAACACCGGGGAGCTGTTTTTT.

The CDR3 region has the DNA TGTGCCAGCGAGACGCAATCAGGCAATGAGCAGTTCTTC. This gives the protein CASETQSGNEQFF. The chain employs TRBV12-3 or TRBV12-4 and TRBJ2-1; D ambiguous. Trimming stripped 8 bases from V and 6 bases from J, with 14 bases between. This CDR3 contains 13 residues.

This chain connects TRBV6-1 to TRBJ2-7; possibly TRBD1 for D (5 bases). Germline CDR1 reads MNHNS; CDR2 reads SASEGT. The CDR3 has 14 residues. V was shortened by 2 bases and J by 3 bases, with 11 bases between the two germline ends. This CDR3 is CASSEPGQGYEQYF. The DNA of the CDR3 is TGTGCCAGCAGTGAACCGGGTCAGGGCTACGAGCAGTACTTC.

This rearrangement joins TRBV29-1 to TRBJ2-5; 16 bases map to TRBD2. This CDR3 has 17 amino acids. Germline V gives CDR1 SQVTM, CDR2 ANQGSEA. V lost 7 bases and J lost 5; bases outside the gene matches: 13. CDR3: CSALGGGLAGGLETQYF. CDR3 coding DNA: TGCAGCGCCTTAGGGGGGGGACTAGCGGGAGGGCTGGAGACCCAGTACTTC.

This clone was recorded a few times. V gene TRBV7-3 combines with J gene TRBJ2-3, with 7 bases aligning to TRBD2. V lost 1 base, J lost 3 bases, and 4 bases stayed unmatched. Germline assignment: CDR1 SGHTA and CDR2 FQGTGA. This CDR3 contains 15 residues. The chain's CDR3 is CASSLMGLRTDTQYF. The CDR3 DNA sequence: TGTGCCAGCAGCTTAATGGGACTAAGGACAGATACGCAGTATTTT.

The V gene is TRBV2, the J gene TRBJ1-6, with 7 bases fitting TRBD1. The trim removed 5 bases at V and 5 bases at J, leaving 6 bases unmatched. Germline V gives CDR1 SNHLY, CDR2 FYNNEI. The CDR3 has 15 residues. The CDR3 bases are TGTGCCAGCAGTAAAGGGACAGCTAATAATTCACCCCTCCACTTT. Translated: CASSKGTANNSPLHF.